What follows are 15 T cell receptor beta chains derived from one specimen sequenced in a study of graft-versus-host responses after intestinal transplantation (dated by TCRdb to the early 2020s). The library was generated by the immunoSEQ multiplex PCR assay. TCRdb retrieved this table from immuneACCESS and kept in-frame rearrangements only. Not all clones are present; in checked studies, unresolved V genes account for under half, and no reason is known for the remainder. The sample yields tens of thousands of clones; around 90% were counted once. 1.6% of the sample belongs to the ten largest clones. The sequencing here drew on PBMCs, taken 26 days after transplant. The source of these receptors is a human patient who received an intestinal transplant, so some T cells may come from the graft donor.

The chain employs TRBV27 and TRBJ1-2; TRBD1 matches 10 bases. CDR1 is MNHEY, CDR2 SMNVEV, per germline (reference sequence). The ends lost 5 bases at V and 6 bases at J; junction bases unmatched: 6. CDR3 size: 14 residues. In DNA, the CDR3 is TGTGCCAGCAGTAGGGACAGGGGAGGGGATGGCTACACCTTC. This codes for CASSRDRGGDGYTF.

The chain carries TRBV6-1 and TRBJ1-1; TRBD1 is a possible D gene (6 bases). V was cut by 0 bases and J by 4 bases, with 12 bases left in between. CDR1 is MNHNS, CDR2 SASEGT, per germline. The CDR3 is made up of 15 amino acids. This CDR3 reads CASSEAPGDPTEAFF. DNA of the CDR3: TGTGCCAGCAGTGAAGCGCCAGGGGATCCCACTGAAGCTTTCTTT.

This clone was picked up a small number of times. The chain links TRBV5-1 to TRBJ1-1, with unresolved D. CDR3 length: 12 residues. Trimming stripped 6 bases from V and 7 bases from J, with 13 bases between. Per germline, CDR1 SGHRS and CDR2 YFSETQ. CDR3 protein: CASMEGGSEAFF. The CDR3 region has the DNA TGCGCCAGCATGGAAGGAGGGAGTGAAGCTTTCTTT.

This chain uses TRBV11-2 with TRBJ2-7; TRBD2 might be the D (6 bases). Germline V gene data show CDR1 as SGHAT and CDR2 as FQNNGV. Trimming took 2 bases from V and 4 from J, leaving 21 bases between them. The CDR3 has 17 amino acids. The CDR3 loop reads CASSLPTWGEIRYEQYF. As DNA, the CDR3 is TGTGCCAGCAGCTTACCCACATGGGGGGAGATACGGTACGAGCAGTACTTC.

The chain uses TRBV7-9 and TRBJ1-2, with D maybe TRBD1 (6 bases). The germline gives CDR1 SEHNR, CDR2 FQNEAQ (reference sequence). V gave up 0 bases and J gave up 6 bases, with 11 bases separating them. This CDR3 region has 14 residues. The CDR3 region is CASSLAQGSDGYTF. CDR3 DNA: TGTGCCAGCAGCTTAGCCCAGGGGAGTGATGGCTACACCTTC.

The J gene is TRBJ1-1, the V gene TRBV2; D gene ambiguous. The germline V gene encodes CDR1 SNHLY and CDR2 FYNNEI. V lost 5 bases to trimming and J lost 1 base, with 5 bases between them. This CDR3 is built from 12 residues. This CDR3 is CASSSSNTEAFF. The CDR3 DNA sequence: TGTGCCAGCAGTAGCTCGAACACTGAAGCTTTCTTT.

The chain has TRBV19 and TRBJ2-1; TRBD1 might be the D (6 bases). V lost 4 bases to trimming and J lost 6 bases, with 13 bases between them. Germline-derived CDR1 and CDR2 are LNHDA and SQIVND (reference sequence). The CDR3 has 14 amino acids. The CDR3 sequence: CASSTNRETNEQFF. The CDR3 DNA follows: TGTGCCAGTAGTACCAACAGGGAAACCAATGAGCAGTTCTTC.

This chain joins TRBV25-1 and TRBJ2-7, with TRBD2 matching 7 bases. Germline CDR1 is MGHDK and CDR2 is SYGVNS. The CDR3 covers 15 residues. The V gene end was trimmed by 8 bases and the J gene end by 5 bases; junction bases not matched to a gene: 15. The CDR3 DNA follows: TGTGCCAGCTCTCGCCCCGGGATGGGGAGGGACGAGCAGTACTTC. Translating gives CASSRPGMGRDEQYF.

The genes are TRBV27 and TRBJ1-5; D is undetermined. CDR3 size: 15 residues. CDR1 is MNHEY, CDR2 SMNVEV, per germline (reference sequence). V was cut by 0 bases and J by 4 bases, with 10 bases left in between. The CDR3 nucleotides read TGTGCCAGCAGTTTATCGTACGGGAGTAATCAGCCCCAGCATTTT. It translates to CASSLSYGSNQPQHF.

The V gene is TRBV5-1, the J gene TRBJ2-1, with TRBD1 as a possible D gene (6 bases). The germline V gene has CDR1 SGHRS and CDR2 YFSETQ. The CDR3 is made up of 14 amino acids. Trimming removed 5 bases at V and 6 bases at J, with 15 bases between. CDR3: CASSWGDRSNEQFF. In DNA, the CDR3 is TGCGCCAGCAGTTGGGGAGACAGGTCCAATGAGCAGTTCTTC.

This chain uses TRBV9 with TRBJ1-2; D uncertain. The CDR3 length is 15 residues. V dropped 0 bases and J dropped 1 base, with 10 bases sitting between them. CDR1 is SGDLS, CDR2 YYNGEE, per germline. CDR3 bases: TGTGCCAGCAGCGTAGAGGATGCGGGTAACTATGGCTACACCTTC. Its translation: CASSVEDAGNYGYTF. The full variable domain, in which reference TRBV9 and TRBJ1-2 provide the parts outside the CDR3, is DSGVTQTPKHLITATGQRVTLRCSPRSGDLSVYWYQQSLDQGLQFLIQYYNGEERAKGNILERFSAQQFPDLHSELNLSSLELGDSALYFCASSVEDAGNYGYTFGSGTRLTVV.

V gene TRBV28 combines with J gene TRBJ1-2, with a weak D call TRBD1 (5 bases). The V gene lost 2 bases and the J gene lost 7 bases, with 14 bases spanning the gap. The CDR3 extends over 14 amino acids. Looked up from germline, CDR1 is MDHEN and CDR2 is SYDVKM. In DNA form, the CDR3 reads TGTGCCAGCAGTTTAACGGCGGGGACGGGTGGCTACACCTTC. This translates into CASSLTAGTGGYTF.

V is TRBV28 and J is TRBJ2-3, with 10 bases that match TRBD2. The V gene's germline CDR1 is MDHEN and CDR2 SYDVKM. With 4 bases clipped from V and 2 bases from J, the junction kept 6 bases outside the gene matches. The CDR3 sequence is 16 residues long. Here the CDR3 DNA reads TGTGCCAGCAGTTCCCCACTAGCGGGGTTCACAGATACGCAGTATTTT. It yields the protein CASSSPLAGFTDTQYF.

V and J are TRBV7-2 and TRBJ1-1; 12 nucleotides agree with TRBD1. This CDR3 has 14 amino acids. Germline CDR1 is SGHTA and CDR2 is FQGNSA. Germline trimming cut 5 bases from V and 11 bases from J; bases unmatched to any gene: 9. The CDR3 loop is CASSPGTGGARAFF. CDR3 sequence (DNA): TGTGCCAGCAGCCCGGGGACAGGGGGCGCGAGGGCTTTCTTT.

The J gene is TRBJ1-5, the V gene TRBV2, with 12 bases that match TRBD1. Germline V gene sequence: CDR1 SNHLY, CDR2 FYNNEI. This CDR3 has 14 residues. V lost 7 bases to trimming and J lost 6 bases; unmatched junction nucleotides: 4. The CDR3 here is CASNRDRGLQPQHF. The CDR3 DNA follows: TGTGCCAGCAATCGGGACAGGGGGCTTCAGCCCCAGCATTTT.